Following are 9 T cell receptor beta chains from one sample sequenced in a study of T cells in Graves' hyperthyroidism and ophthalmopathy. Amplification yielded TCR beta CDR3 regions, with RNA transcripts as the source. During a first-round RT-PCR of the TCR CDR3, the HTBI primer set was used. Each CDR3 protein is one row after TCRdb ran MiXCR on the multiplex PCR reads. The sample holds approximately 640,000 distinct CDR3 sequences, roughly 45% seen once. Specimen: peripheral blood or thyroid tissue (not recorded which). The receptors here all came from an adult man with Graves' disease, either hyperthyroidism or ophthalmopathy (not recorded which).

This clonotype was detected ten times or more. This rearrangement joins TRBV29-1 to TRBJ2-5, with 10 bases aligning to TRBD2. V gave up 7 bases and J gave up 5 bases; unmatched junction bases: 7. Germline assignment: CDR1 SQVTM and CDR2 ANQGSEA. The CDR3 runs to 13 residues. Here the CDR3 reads CSAALAGVETQYF. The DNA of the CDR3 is TGCAGCGCCGCTCTAGCGGGAGTCGAGACCCAGTACTTC.

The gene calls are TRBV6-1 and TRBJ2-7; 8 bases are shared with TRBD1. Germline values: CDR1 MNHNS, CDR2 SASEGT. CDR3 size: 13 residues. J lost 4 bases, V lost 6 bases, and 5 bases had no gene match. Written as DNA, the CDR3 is TGTGCCAGCAGCAACCGACAGGGGTACGAGCAGTACTTC. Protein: CASSNRQGYEQYF.

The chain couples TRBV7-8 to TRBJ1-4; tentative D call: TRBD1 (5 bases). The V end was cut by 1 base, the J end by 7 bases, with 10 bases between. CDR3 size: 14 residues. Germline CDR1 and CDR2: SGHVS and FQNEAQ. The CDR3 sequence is CASSLDGAGEKLFF. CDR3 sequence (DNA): TGTGCCAGCAGCTTAGATGGGGCTGGTGAAAAACTGTTTTTT.

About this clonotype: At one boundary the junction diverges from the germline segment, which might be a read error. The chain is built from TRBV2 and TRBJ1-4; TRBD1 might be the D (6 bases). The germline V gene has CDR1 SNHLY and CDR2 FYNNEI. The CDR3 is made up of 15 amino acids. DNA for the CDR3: TGTGCCAGCATTGAAGCGGGGGCGGACTATGAAAAACTGTTTTTT. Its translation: CASIEAGADYEKLFF.

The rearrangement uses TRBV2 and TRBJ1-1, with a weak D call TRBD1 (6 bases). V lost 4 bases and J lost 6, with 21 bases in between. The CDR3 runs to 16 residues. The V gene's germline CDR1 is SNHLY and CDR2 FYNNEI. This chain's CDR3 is CASSAIGGLTDPEAFF. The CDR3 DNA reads TGTGCCAGCAGTGCGATCGGGGGCCTCACAGACCCTGAAGCTTTCTTT.

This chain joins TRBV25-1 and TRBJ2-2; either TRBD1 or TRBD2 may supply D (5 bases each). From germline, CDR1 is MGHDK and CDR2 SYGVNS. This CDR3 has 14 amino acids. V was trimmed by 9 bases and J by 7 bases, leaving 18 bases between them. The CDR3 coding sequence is TGTGCCAGTAGGGGCGACGGGGCCGGCGGGGAGCTGTTTTTT. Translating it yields CASRGDGAGGELFF.

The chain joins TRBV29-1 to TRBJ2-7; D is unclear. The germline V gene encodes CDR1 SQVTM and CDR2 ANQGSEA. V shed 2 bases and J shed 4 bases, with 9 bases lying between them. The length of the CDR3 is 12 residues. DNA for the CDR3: TGCAGCGTTGAATCGGTTCGTTACGAGCAGTACTTC. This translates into CSVESVRYEQYF.

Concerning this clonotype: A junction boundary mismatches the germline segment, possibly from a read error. For the CDR3, the DNA is TGTGCCAGCAGTGAAATGGGACTCATGAACACTGAAGCTGTCTTT. It is translated as CASSEMGLMNTEAVF. V and J are TRBV2 and TRBJ1-1; a possible D gene is TRBD1 (5 bases). The germline gives CDR1 SNHLY, CDR2 FYNNEI. The CDR3 sequence is 15 residues long.

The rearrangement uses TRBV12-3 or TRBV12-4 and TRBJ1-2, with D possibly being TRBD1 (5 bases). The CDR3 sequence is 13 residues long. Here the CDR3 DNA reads TGTGCTAGTGGTTTGGTATCAGGGAATGGCTACACCTTC. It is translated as CASGLVSGNGYTF.